A single sample gave rise to the 32 T cell receptor beta chains below, sequenced in a study of blood T cells in healthy people across ages. Using a J-beta primer mix together with a sample-barcoded 5' primer, a second PCR was run for roughly 7 to 11 cycles. TCRdb called the 5' RACE reads again in MiXCR, with one record for every CDR3 protein. The sample records 800,000 or so distinct CDR3 sequences, about 45% being singletons. Input material: blood. The source of these receptors is an elderly man in good health.

The J gene is TRBJ2-1, the V gene TRBV29-1, with 7 bases fitting TRBD2. Germline trimming cut 3 bases from V and 2 bases from J; bases unmatched to any gene: 10. The CDR3 extends over 16 amino acids. Germline V gene sequence: CDR1 SQVTM, CDR2 ANQGSEA. The CDR3 sequence: CSVEGGTDRPYNEQFF. The CDR3 nucleotides read TGCAGCGTTGAGGGAGGGACGGATCGTCCCTACAATGAGCAGTTCTTC.

The genes are TRBV28 and TRBJ1-5, with a tentative D call TRBD1 (5 bases). The V gene's germline CDR1 is MDHEN and CDR2 SYDVKM. The CDR3 is made up of 15 amino acids. V was clipped by 4 bases and J by 4 bases, with 14 bases between them. Here the CDR3 DNA reads TGTGCCAGCAGTTCCCTCCAGGGCGGGAATCAGCCCCAGCATTTT. Its protein product is CASSSLQGGNQPQHF.

This clonotype came up many times. This rearrangement joins TRBV4-2 to TRBJ1-2, with 8 bases aligning to TRBD1. The V gene's germline CDR1 is LGHNA and CDR2 YNFKEQ. Trimming at V came to 4 bases and at J to 5 bases, leaving 9 bases not matched to a gene. The CDR3 is 15 residues long. This chain's CDR3 is CASSLGQGGNYGYTF. CDR3 in DNA: TGTGCCAGCAGCCTCGGACAGGGAGGGAATTATGGCTACACCTTC.

Turning to this clonotype: This may come from a read error, since a much larger clone is one base off. The chain employs TRBV12-3 or TRBV12-4 and TRBJ2-1; TRBD2 aligns across 11 bases. The junction had 13 bases not matched to a gene; V was cut back by 5 bases and J by 13 bases. CDR3 size: 15 residues. Written as DNA, the CDR3 is TGTGCCAGCAGTATTAGCGGGAGGGCCTGGGAGACCCAGTTCTTC. The encoded protein is CASSISGRAWETQFF.

The chain uses TRBV25-1 and TRBJ1-1; 9 bases agree with TRBD1. The length of the CDR3 is 14 residues. V lost 5 bases and J lost 3; bases outside the gene matches: 4. Germline V gives CDR1 MGHDK, CDR2 SYGVNS. The CDR3 loop is CASSQTGGDTEAFF. The CDR3 DNA reads as TGTGCCAGCAGTCAGACAGGGGGGGACACTGAAGCTTTCTTT.

On this clonotype: At one end the junction does not follow the germline gene, possibly because of a read error. The chain uses TRBV24-1 and TRBJ2-7; tentatively, D is TRBD1 or TRBD2 (5 bases each). The V gene's germline CDR1 is KGHDR and CDR2 SFDVKD. The CDR3 covers 15 residues. Written as DNA, the CDR3 is TGTGCCACCGGGACCTGGACCCCCGGCTCCGACGAGCAGTACTTC. Protein sequence: CATGTWTPGSDEQYF.

The V and J genes are TRBV6-5 and TRBJ2-3, with 9 bases matching TRBD1. Germline V gene sequence: CDR1 MNHEY, CDR2 SVGAGI. This CDR3 is built from 18 residues. After removal of 2 bases from V and 1 base from J, the junction contained 10 bases not matched to a gene. CDR3 region: CASSYPRDRVVGTDTQYF. The CDR3 nucleotides read TGTGCCAGCAGTTACCCGAGGGACAGGGTGGTGGGCACAGATACGCAGTATTTT.

The chain employs TRBV7-2 and TRBJ2-7; TRBD2 aligns across 11 bases. The CDR3 covers 18 residues. Trimming removed 2 bases from V and 2 bases from J; junction bases left unmatched: 11. From germline, CDR1 is SGHTA and CDR2 FQGNSA. CDR3 loop: CASSLTGLAAYPPYEQYF. The DNA for the CDR3 is TGTGCCAGCAGCTTAACGGGACTAGCGGCCTACCCCCCCTACGAGCAGTACTTC.

The sample holds a few counts of this clonotype. The V gene is TRBV7-3, the J gene TRBJ2-2; TRBD2 agrees at 7 bases. V lost 3 bases and J lost 5; bases outside the gene matches: 9. Germline CDR1 reads SGHTA; CDR2 reads FQGTGA. CDR3 length: 16 residues. CDR3 DNA: TGTGCCAGCAGCTTTTTAGCGGGTACTTTGACCGGGGAGCTGTTTTTT. It is translated as CASSFLAGTLTGELFF.

With respect to this clonotype: A clone one base away is much larger, so this may be a read error. The genes are TRBV7-7 and TRBJ2-7, with TRBD2 matching 8 bases. The CDR3 is 17 residues long. Germline CDR1 is SSHAT and CDR2 is FNYEAQ (reference sequence). The CDR3: CASSLEGTTGRAYEQYF. CDR3 coding DNA: TGTGCTAGCAGCTTAGAAGGGACTACCGGGAGGGCGTACGAGCAGTACTTC.

This chain uses TRBV20-1 with TRBJ2-5; the match to TRBD2 covers 9 bases. V lost 1 base to trimming and J lost 9 bases; unmatched junction nucleotides: 6. Germline CDR1 DFQATT, CDR2 SNEGSKA (reference sequence). The CDR3 contains 13 residues. CDR3 nucleotides: TGCAGTGCTAGAGTCACTAGCGGGCTCGCCCAGTACTTC. Protein: CSARVTSGLAQYF.

This clonotype was detected ten times or more. A clone one base away is much larger, so this may be a read error. V gene TRBV7-2 combines with J gene TRBJ2-5; the match to TRBD2 covers 12 bases. V dropped 4 bases and J dropped 11; count of bases not matched to a gene: 23. There are 19 residues in the CDR3. Germline CDR1 SGHTA, CDR2 FQGNSA. CDR3 sequence: CASSSRLAGVLGEDNEQYF. CDR3 DNA sequence: TGTGCCAGCAGCTCCCGACTAGCGGGAGTTTTAGGGGAGGACAATGAGCAGTACTTC. The complete variable domain, with remaining parts taken from reference TRBV7-2 and TRBJ2-5, reads GAGVSQSPSNKVTEKGKDVELRCDPISGHTALYWYRQSLGQGLEFLIYFQGNSAPDKSGLPSDRFSAERTGGSVSTLTIQRTQQEDSAVYLCASSSRLAGVLGEDNEQYFGPGTRLLVL.

This clonotype was counted a few times. The chain combines TRBV29-1 with TRBJ2-2; 10 bases align to TRBD2. The V gene's germline CDR1 is SQVTM and CDR2 ANQGSEA. The CDR3 is made up of 14 amino acids. Germline trimming cut 6 bases from V and 4 bases from J; bases unmatched to any gene: 5. CDR3 loop: CSVQGLAATGELFF. CDR3 coding DNA: TGCAGCGTGCAAGGACTAGCGGCCACCGGGGAGCTGTTTTTT.

The chain carries TRBV11-3 and TRBJ2-4, with D possibly matching TRBD2 (5 bases). The CDR3 loop spans 13 amino acids. V lost 5 bases and J lost 9, with 14 bases in between. The germline V gene has CDR1 SGHNT and CDR2 YENEEA. CDR3 amino acids: CASSQQRAGIQYF. The CDR3 DNA follows: TGTGCCAGCAGCCAACAGAGGGCGGGCATTCAGTACTTC.

The chain carries TRBV10-3 and TRBJ2-1; the match to TRBD2 covers 10 bases. This CDR3 contains 14 residues. J gave up 8 bases and V 9 bases, and 10 bases lay outside the gene matches. Germline-derived CDR1 and CDR2 are ENHRY and SYGVKD. Here the CDR3 reads CAIAGGILVDEQFF. For the CDR3, the DNA is TGTGCCATAGCGGGAGGGATTTTGGTCGATGAGCAGTTCTTC.

The CDR3 DNA follows: TGTGCCAGCAGGGGGGGGGGCTCAGGGCAGTTCTTC. Encoded protein: CASRGGGSGQFF. The rearrangement uses TRBV7-8 and TRBJ2-1; tentative D call: TRBD2 (7 bases). Per the germline V gene, CDR1 is SGHVS and CDR2 is FQNEAQ. The CDR3 length is 12 residues. V was pared by 6 bases and J by 12 bases, with 15 bases between.

In the case of this clonotype: This clone may be a read error of a much larger clone one base away. The V gene is TRBV15, the J gene TRBJ2-1; TRBD2 agrees at 7 bases. The CDR3 extends over 16 amino acids. Trimming took 0 bases from V and 4 from J; bases not matched to a gene: 6. Germline CDR1 LNHNV, CDR2 YYDKDF (reference sequence). The CDR3 DNA reads as TGTGCCACCAGCAGAGATGTACGAGCGGGGTACAATGAGCAGTTCTTC. Amino acid sequence: CATSRDVRAGYNEQFF.

Details on this clonotype: A read error is possible here, since a much larger clone lies one base away. The V gene is TRBV10-3, the J gene TRBJ2-3; D is unresolved. In germline, CDR1 is ENHRY, CDR2 SYGVKD. The CDR3 spans 11 residues. The chain's CDR3 is CALSGPDTQYF. CDR3 DNA: TGTGCCCTCAGTGGACCAGATACGCAGTATTTT.

The chain combines TRBV15 with TRBJ2-3, with 9 bases that match TRBD2. Unmatched junction bases numbered 4, after V lost 1 base and J lost 2 bases. The CDR3 contains 16 residues. Germline CDR1 reads LNHNV; CDR2 reads YYDKDF (reference sequence). The CDR3 protein is CATSRGSGSPTDTQYF. The CDR3, as DNA: TGTGCCACCAGCAGAGGTAGCGGGAGCCCCACAGATACGCAGTATTTT.

V is TRBV29-1 and J is TRBJ2-1; 10 bases agree with TRBD1. Germline V gene lookup returns CDR1 SQVTM and CDR2 ANQGSEA. V was clipped by 5 bases and J by 8 bases; unmatched bases: 12. The length of the CDR3 is 15 residues. Here the CDR3 reads CSVFFWGQGSDEQFF. Written as DNA, the CDR3 is TGCAGCGTTTTTTTTTGGGGACAGGGGTCAGATGAGCAGTTCTTC.

Here the CDR3 reads CSARRASGGEVTDTQYF. In nucleotides, the CDR3 is TGCAGTGCTAGAAGGGCTAGCGGGGGTGAAGTCACAGATACGCAGTATTTT. This chain joins TRBV20-1 and TRBJ2-3; 10 bases match TRBD2. The CDR3 is made up of 17 amino acids. The V gene's germline CDR1 is DFQATT and CDR2 SNEGSKA (reference sequence). J lost 2 bases, V lost 2 bases, and 10 bases had no gene match.

The chain is built from TRBV20-1 and TRBJ2-3, with TRBD1 matching over 8 bases. Germline CDR1 reads DFQATT; CDR2 reads SNEGSKA (reference sequence). This CDR3 has 14 amino acids. V shed 6 bases, J shed 0 bases, and the junction held 5 bases outside the gene matches. The DNA of the CDR3 is TGCAGTGCCCAGGGGGCCGCTAGCACAGATACGCAGTATTTT. It codes for CSAQGAASTDTQYF.

This clonotype was found once. V and J are TRBV29-1 and TRBJ2-7; 9 nucleotides match TRBD1. The CDR3 runs 16 residues. J lost 3 bases, V lost 8 bases, and 17 bases had no gene match. Germline CDR1 SQVTM, CDR2 ANQGSEA. CDR3 in amino acids: CSTQGATGTGNYEQYF. The CDR3 DNA reads as TGCAGCACCCAGGGGGCTACCGGGACAGGGAACTACGAGCAGTACTTC.

This clonotype was counted ten times or more. The V gene is TRBV29-1, the J gene TRBJ2-7; D remains unclear. The ends were cut back, 4 bases at V and 6 bases at J, with 19 bases in the middle. CDR3 size: 14 residues. Germline-derived CDR1 and CDR2 are SQVTM and ANQGSEA. The CDR3 sequence: CSVVSGLVSGEQYF. The CDR3, as DNA: TGCAGCGTTGTGTCCGGGCTAGTGAGTGGCGAGCAGTACTTC.

This clonotype has just a few counts. The V and J genes are TRBV28 and TRBJ1-4; 8 bases match TRBD1. J gave up 0 bases and V 10 bases, and 4 bases lay outside the gene matches. The CDR3 totals 14 residues. Germline V gene sequence: CDR1 MDHEN, CDR2 SYDVKM. CDR3 DNA sequence: TGTGCCACCGGACAGGGAGCAACTAATGAAAAACTGTTTTTT. This translates into CATGQGATNEKLFF.

A remark on this clonotype: The junction departs from the called germline gene at one end, perhaps through a read error. The gene calls are TRBV11-2 and TRBJ1-4; no definite D call. The germline CDR1 and CDR2 sequences are SGHAT and FQNNGV. The CDR3 loop spans 14 amino acids. CDR3 nucleotides: TGTGCCAGCATCTTAGGGTCGGGCCGTGAAAAACTGTTTTTT. Its protein product is CASILGSGREKLFF.

Only a few counts were recorded for this clonotype. The chain joins TRBV19 to TRBJ2-3, with D unresolved. V lost 3 bases, J lost 3 bases, and 10 bases lay in between. Germline loops: CDR1 LNHDA, CDR2 SQIVND (reference sequence). The length of the CDR3 is 14 residues. The CDR3 nucleotides read TGTGCCAGTAGTATCGATATGGCGACAGATACGCAGTATTTT. Encoded protein: CASSIDMATDTQYF. Full variable domain (rest looked up from reference TRBV19 and TRBJ2-3): DGGITQSPKYLFRKEGQNVTLSCEQNLNHDAMYWYRQDPGQGLRLIYYSQIVNDFQKGDIAEGYSVSREKKESFPLTVTSAQKNPTAFYLCASSIDMATDTQYFGPGTRLTVL.

This clonotype was seen a single time. V and J are TRBV14 and TRBJ2-1, with 7 bases lining up with TRBD1. Germline V gene data show CDR1 as SGHDN and CDR2 as FVKESK. This CDR3 is built from 15 residues. The junction had 10 bases not matched to a gene; V was cut back by 3 bases and J by 8 bases. The CDR3 is CASSQGRGRLHEQFF. The CDR3 DNA reads as TGTGCCAGCAGCCAGGGAAGGGGGCGTCTCCATGAGCAGTTCTTC.

The CDR3 DNA follows: TGCAGCGTTACTTGGACAGCTCAAGCCAAAAACATTCAGTACTTC. This sequence encodes CSVTWTAQAKNIQYF. The rearrangement links TRBV29-1 to TRBJ2-4; D is perhaps TRBD1 (6 bases). CDR1 and CDR2 from the germline V gene are SQVTM and ANQGSEA. V lost 5 bases and J lost 0, with 14 bases in between. CDR3 length: 15 amino acids.

This clonotype was detected only a few times. The gene calls are TRBV2 and TRBJ1-2, with TRBD1 identical over 9 bases. Germline V gives CDR1 SNHLY, CDR2 FYNNEI. This CDR3 comprises 15 residues. Germline trimming cut 6 bases from V and 3 bases from J; bases unmatched to any gene: 8. The CDR3 DNA follows: TGTGCCAGCAGCCTAGCGACAGGGGGGGACTATGGCTACACCTTC. It codes for CASSLATGGDYGYTF.

This clonotype was counted a few times. In DNA, the CDR3 is TGTGCCAGCAGTTTTGGGGTCCGCGCGGGAAGATTGGGGAATACGCAGTATTTT. Protein sequence: CASSFGVRAGRLGNTQYF. The chain employs TRBV28 and TRBJ2-3; D may be TRBD2 (6 bases). CDR3 length equals 18 residues. The V gene lost 3 bases and the J gene lost 7 bases, with 26 bases spanning the gap. The germline CDR1 and CDR2 sequences are MDHEN and SYDVKM.

In regard to this clonotype: The junction differs from germline at one of its ends, possibly a read error. The chain joins TRBV20-1 to TRBJ2-3; no reliable D call. This CDR3 region has 9 residues. Looked up from germline, CDR1 is DFQATT and CDR2 is SNEGSKA (reference sequence). This chain's CDR3 is CSARDTQSF. The CDR3 nucleotides are TGCAGTGCCCGAGATACGCAGTCTTTT.